The subject of this entry is one T cell receptor (beta chain). This sample is drawn from a study of blood T cell repertoires in COVID-19. At the level of the study: Samples came from the United States, Italy and Spain, spanning acute and convalescent COVID-19. The analysed material was cDNA or gDNA that came from T cells, B-cell-depleted T cells, or PBMCs.

The authors' processing: Counts of nucleated cells, estimated from reference gene primer amplification, were obtained. The table came from immunoSEQ multiplex PCR; TCRdb's copy has only in-frame clones and leaves some out. For V, J and clone size, that table is used; D and trimming come from the DNA. The sample holds more than 400,000 clones, roughly 88% seen once. This receptor was identified in a human donor in a cohort sampled during active COVID-19. Sequenced input: peripheral blood.

The CDR3 DNA follows: TGTGCCAGCAGTTACGGACAGGGGGCCCCCCACGAGCAGTACTTC. Its translation is CASSYGQGAPHEQYF. The chain joins TRBV6-6 to TRBJ2-7; TRBD1 matches at 11 bases. The germline CDR1 and CDR2 sequences are MNHNY and SVGAGI (reference sequence). The J segment lost 5 bases and the V segment lost 2 bases, leaving 5 bases of the junction unmatched. The CDR3 is made up of 15 amino acids.